The clone carrying this T cell receptor beta chain is a singleton in its sample. The sample is drawn from a study of blood T cell repertoires in COVID-19. On the study more broadly: Whether acute or convalescent, the COVID-19 samples came from the United States, Italy and Spain.

Looked up from germline, CDR1 is SGHDN and CDR2 is FVKESK. V lost 1 base and J 4 bases, leaving 24 bases between the germline ends. This CDR3 spans 19 amino acids. Data came from immunoSEQ multiplex PCR; TCRdb stores just in-frame clones and leaves some out. The profile covers about 84,000 clones, with over 60% appearing a single time and 7% taken by the ten largest. Input material: peripheral blood. The source of this sequence is a man between 65 and 85 years old with acute or convalescent COVID-19. The chain combines TRBV14 with TRBJ2-3, with D possibly matching TRBD2 (5 bases). CDR3 sequence (DNA): TGTGCCAGCAGCCAAGTTGTGGGGAGAGTGCAGGTCGTGGCAGATACGCAGTATTTT. Protein: CASSQVVGRVQVVADTQYF.